The next 17 T cell receptor beta chains were all read from a single sample in a study of CD8 T cells in ankylosing spondylitis. TCRdb analysed the 5' RACE reads with MiXCR anew, one entry per CDR3 protein. The sample holds 200,000 to 250,000 distinct CDR3 sequences; roughly 8% are singletons and the top ten take 4.8%. Sequencing was done on a sample of blood, either unsorted or a sorted T cell fraction (not recorded which). The origin of the receptors is a female donor with ankylosing spondylitis or in good health (not recorded which).

At least ten counts were recorded for this clonotype. This rearrangement joins TRBV30 to TRBJ1-1; no firm D call. V was pared by 4 bases and J by 0 bases, with 9 bases between. This CDR3 has 13 amino acids. CDR1 GTSNPN and CDR2 SVGIG come from the germline V gene (reference sequence). The CDR3 sequence is CAWTRELNTEAFF. The CDR3 DNA follows: TGTGCCTGGACTCGGGAGTTGAACACTGAAGCTTTCTTT.

This clonotype was observed many times. V gene TRBV20-1 combines with J gene TRBJ1-2; no definite D call. The CDR3 totals 12 residues. The germline V and J ends were trimmed by 0 bases and 8 bases, with 10 bases remaining between them. Germline V gene lookup returns CDR1 DFQATT and CDR2 SNEGSKA (reference sequence). CDR3 DNA: TGCAGTGCTAGAGACTGGTCGCGCGGCTACACCTTC. Encoded protein: CSARDWSRGYTF.

This clonotype was seen at least ten times. The V call is TRBV5-4, the J call TRBJ2-3; D is possibly TRBD1 (7 bases). This CDR3 spans 15 amino acids. V was pared by 2 bases and J by 4 bases, with 14 bases between. Germline V gene sequence: CDR1 SGHNT, CDR2 YYREEE (reference sequence). DNA of the CDR3: TGTGCCAGCAGCTTAGACAGGGAGGTGGCAGATACGCAGTATTTT. Its translation: CASSLDREVADTQYF.

The chain joins TRBV24-1 to TRBJ2-3; D tentatively fits TRBD1 or TRBD2 (5 bases each). Germline loops: CDR1 KGHDR, CDR2 SFDVKD. CDR3 length: 14 amino acids. Trimming shortened V by 5 bases and J by 2 bases, and 10 bases separated the two germline ends. The CDR3 bases are TGTGCCACCAGTGCCACCGGGACCACAGATACGCAGTATTTT. Translating gives CATSATGTTDTQYF.

At least ten counts were recorded for this clonotype. V is TRBV20-1 and J is TRBJ1-5, with D possibly being TRBD1 (5 bases). Germline V CDR1 and CDR2: DFQATT, SNEGSKA (reference sequence). There are 15 residues in the CDR3. Trimming left V 1 base short and J 0 bases short, with 10 bases between. Written as DNA, the CDR3 is TGCAGTGCTAGAGGCGGGGGAGATAGCAATCAGCCCCAGCATTTT. It is translated as CSARGGGDSNQPQHF.

The table lists this clonotype with a few counts. This rearrangement joins TRBV7-8 to TRBJ2-7, with 11 bases that match TRBD1. The trim removed 0 bases at V and 2 bases at J, leaving 12 bases unmatched. This CDR3 contains 19 residues. Germline loops: CDR1 SGHVS, CDR2 FQNEAQ. CDR3 coding DNA: TGTGCCAGCAGCTTAGCGGACAGGGGGCAAGCTAGCGACCCCTACGAGCAGTACTTC. Protein sequence: CASSLADRGQASDPYEQYF.

This clonotype was found many times. This chain uses TRBV20-1 with TRBJ2-1, with 7 bases lining up with TRBD2. V shed 6 bases, J shed 4 bases, and the junction held 12 bases outside the gene matches. In germline, CDR1 is DFQATT, CDR2 SNEGSKA (reference sequence). The CDR3 is 15 residues long. The CDR3 sequence: CSAPHWGGGYNEQFF. DNA of the CDR3: TGCAGTGCCCCGCACTGGGGGGGGGGATACAATGAGCAGTTCTTC.

This clonotype showed up many times. The V gene is TRBV6-2 or TRBV6-3, the J gene TRBJ2-1; D gene unclear. From germline, CDR1 is MNHEY and CDR2 SVGEGT. CDR3 length: 15 residues. V lost 4 bases, J lost 2 bases, and 12 bases lay in between. The CDR3 DNA sequence: TGTGCCAGCAGTTTGGTTTGGTCAGCCTACAATGAGCAGTTCTTC. Amino acids: CASSLVWSAYNEQFF.

As regards this clonotype: Germline is not matched at one junction end, which may reflect a read error. The rearrangement joins TRBV20-1 to TRBJ2-3, with 12 bases matching TRBD2. The length of the CDR3 is 17 residues. Germline values: CDR1 DFQATT, CDR2 SNEGSKA (reference sequence). The CDR3 nucleotides are TGCTGTGCTAGGAACCCAACTAGCGGGAGGACTATAGATACGCAGTATTTT. Protein: CCARNPTSGRTIDTQYF.

This chain uses TRBV12-3 or TRBV12-4 with TRBJ2-1; no definite D call. V lost 9 bases and J 8 bases, leaving 20 bases between the germline ends. The CDR3 runs 14 residues. CDR3 nucleotides: TGTGCCAGTGGAAGCTTGGTCGGTGGCGATGAGCAGTTCTTC. Residues: CASGSLVGGDEQFF.

This clonotype appeared a few times. This chain joins TRBV20-1 and TRBJ2-3; 8 bases are shared with TRBD2. The CDR3 is made up of 19 amino acids. The ends lost 0 bases at V and 0 bases at J; junction bases unmatched: 14. Germline lookup yields CDR1 DFQATT and CDR2 SNEGSKA (reference sequence). The CDR3: CSARDFQRETTRSTDTQYF. The CDR3 bases are TGCAGTGCTAGAGATTTTCAGCGGGAGACCACACGTAGCACAGATACGCAGTATTTT.

This clonotype has at least ten counts. The J gene is TRBJ2-2, the V gene TRBV20-1; D is unresolved. CDR1 is DFQATT and CDR2 is SNEGSKA in the germline V gene (reference sequence). Between the trimmed V and J ends, which lost 5 bases and 6 bases, there was a span of 22 bases. The CDR3 is 16 residues long. The CDR3 sequence is CSAPIAARIGAGELFF. The CDR3 region has the DNA TGCAGTGCTCCCATTGCAGCCCGAATAGGAGCCGGGGAGCTGTTTTTT.

The V gene is TRBV10-2, the J gene TRBJ2-7, with D possibly TRBD2 on 5 matching bases. Germline V gives CDR1 WSHSY, CDR2 SAAADI. The CDR3 loop spans 14 amino acids. Trimming left V 2 bases short and J 6 bases short, with 14 bases between. The CDR3 nucleotides read TGCGCCAGCAGTGAGGGACTGAGGTACGGCGAGCAGTACTTC. It translates to CASSEGLRYGEQYF.

This clonotype was counted a few times. The rearrangement uses TRBV12-3 or TRBV12-4 and TRBJ2-7; no clear D. Trimming removed 6 bases from V and 2 bases from J, with 11 bases in between. This CDR3 region has 13 residues. The CDR3 DNA reads as TGTGCCAGCAGGTGGGCCGGCGCCTACGAGCAGTACTTC. Translation: CASRWAGAYEQYF.

The chain employs TRBV7-2 and TRBJ1-1, with unresolved D. Trimming removed 5 bases at V and 7 bases at J, with 8 bases between. The germline V gene encodes CDR1 SGHTA and CDR2 FQGNSA. The CDR3 has 11 amino acids. The CDR3 bases are TGTGCCAGCAGCCCGCAGATTGAAGCTTTCTTT. Its translation is CASSPQIEAFF.

This clonotype was counted a single time. At one end, the junction sequence differs from germline, possibly due to a read error. The chain employs TRBV6-2 or TRBV6-3 and TRBJ2-1; 9 bases line up with TRBD2. The CDR3 has 14 amino acids. CDR1 MNHEY and CDR2 SVGEGT come from the germline V gene. The DNA for the CDR3 is TGTGCCTGCAGTTTGGCGGGAGGGACAAATGAGCAGTTCTTC. This gives the protein CACSLAGGTNEQFF.

This clonotype turned up a few times. The J gene is TRBJ1-2, the V gene TRBV20-1; 8 bases map to TRBD1. Germline V CDR1 and CDR2: DFQATT, SNEGSKA (reference sequence). The trim removed 2 bases at V and 4 bases at J, leaving 12 bases unmatched. This CDR3 is 16 amino acids long. The CDR3 spells CSARKPGTGLGYGYTF. The CDR3, as DNA: TGCAGTGCTAGAAAACCAGGGACAGGCCTTGGCTATGGCTACACCTTC.